A single sample gave rise to the 6 T cell receptor beta chains below, sequenced in a study of T cells in Graves' hyperthyroidism and ophthalmopathy. Amplification of TCR beta CDR3 regions used RNA as the template. The TCR CDR3 first-round RT-PCR relied on the HTBI primer set. A single record per CDR3 protein comes from TCRdb applying MiXCR to the multiplex PCR reads. The sample gives roughly 720,000 distinct CDR3 sequences, 15% to 20% of which show up once; less than 20% is in the top ten. The sequenced sample consisted of blood. These receptors all come from a man aged 45-65 years with Graves' hyperthyroidism.

The chain combines TRBV30 with TRBJ2-7; 11 nucleotides match TRBD2. This CDR3 region has 13 residues. Unmatched junction bases numbered 1, after V lost 4 bases and J lost 2 bases. Germline assignment: CDR1 GTSNPN and CDR2 SVGIG (reference sequence). The CDR3 DNA is TGTGCCTGGAAGGGACTAGCGGCCTACGAGCAGTACTTC. Its protein is CAWKGLAAYEQYF.

This clonotype has ten or more counts. The CDR3 bases are TGTGCCTGGAGTCAAGGGGGGGCTCCCTTGAACACTGAAGCTTTCTTT. Its protein product is CAWSQGGAPLNTEAFF. The chain is built from TRBV30 and TRBJ1-1, with D possibly TRBD1 on 6 matching bases. Germline V gene data show CDR1 as GTSNPN and CDR2 as SVGIG (reference sequence). The CDR3 has 16 amino acids. V shed 2 bases and J shed 0 bases, with 16 bases lying between them.

The V call is TRBV29-1, the J call TRBJ1-2; 11 positions match TRBD1. The CDR3 is 13 residues long. The germline CDR1 and CDR2 sequences are SQVTM and ANQGSEA. The CDR3 reads CSVRDRGIYGYTF. CDR3 coding DNA: TGCAGTGTCCGGGACAGGGGGATCTATGGCTACACCTTC.

With respect to this clonotype: A much larger clonotype is one base distant, so this may be a read error. V is TRBV7-6 and J is TRBJ2-1, with a possible D match to TRBD2 (5 bases). The CDR3 has 13 residues. Per the germline V gene, CDR1 is SGHVS and CDR2 is FNYEAQ. V gave up 5 bases and J gave up 6 bases, with 11 bases separating them. For the CDR3, the DNA is TGTGCCAGCAGCCCCGGGAACACCAATGAGCAGTTCTTC. This translates into CASSPGNTNEQFF.

This clonotype was observed many times. The V gene is TRBV19, the J gene TRBJ1-1; D is perhaps TRBD1 (5 bases). This CDR3 is built from 12 residues. V was shortened by 8 bases and J by 4 bases, with 11 bases between the two germline ends. CDR1 is LNHDA and CDR2 is SQIVND in the germline V gene (reference sequence). In DNA, the CDR3 is TGTGCCAGTTACAGGAGGGGCACTGAAGCTTTCTTT. As protein: CASYRRGTEAFF.

As concerns this clonotype: With a much larger clone just one base away, this may be a read error. The rearrangement uses TRBV12-3 or TRBV12-4 and TRBJ2-1, with D perhaps assigned TRBD1 or TRBD2 (5 bases each). This CDR3 has 15 residues. V was shortened by 7 bases and J by 7 bases, with 20 bases between the two germline ends. CDR3 coding DNA: TGTGCCAGCACCAATCCGGGACGGACATTTAATGAGCAGTTCTTC. Translating gives CASTNPGRTFNEQFF.